This T cell receptor (beta chain) was sequenced during a study of blood T cell repertoires in COVID-19. Study summary: The origin of the acute and convalescent COVID-19 samples was the United States, Italy and Spain. Sources were T cells, B-cell-depleted T cells, or PBMCs; the material itself was cDNA or gDNA.

In the original processing: Estimation of nucleated cell counts relied on the amplification of reference gene primers. Clones were read by immunoSEQ multiplex PCR, and TCRdb kept only the in-frame ones, dropping some. V, J and clone size derive from that table, while D and trimming were established from the DNA sequence. This sample carries approximately 150,000 clones, around 87% of them seen once, and the ten largest clones take 4% to 5%. The receptor's source is a woman aged 55 to 70 with active or convalescent COVID-19. Material: peripheral blood.

The CDR3 region has the DNA TGCGCCAGCAGCTGGACTAGAAGCCGGGGGAATGAAAAACTGTTTTTT. This encodes CASSWTRSRGNEKLFF. V and J are TRBV5-1 and TRBJ1-4; TRBD1 is a possible D gene (5 bases). The CDR3 extends over 16 amino acids. Germline V CDR1 and CDR2: SGHRS, YFSETQ. The V and J ends lost 3 bases and 5 bases respectively, with 17 bases between them.